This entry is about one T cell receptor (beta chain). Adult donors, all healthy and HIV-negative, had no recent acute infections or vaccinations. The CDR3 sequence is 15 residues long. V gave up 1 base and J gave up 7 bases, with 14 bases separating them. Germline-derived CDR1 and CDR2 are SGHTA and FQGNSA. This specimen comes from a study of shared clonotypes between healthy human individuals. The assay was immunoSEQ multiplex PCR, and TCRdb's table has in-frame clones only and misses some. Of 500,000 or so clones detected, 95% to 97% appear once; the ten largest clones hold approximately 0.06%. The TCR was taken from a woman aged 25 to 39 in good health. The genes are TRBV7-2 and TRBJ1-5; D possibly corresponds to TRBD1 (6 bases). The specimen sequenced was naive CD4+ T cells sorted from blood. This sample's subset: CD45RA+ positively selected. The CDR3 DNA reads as TGTGCCAGCAGCTTAGTACAGGGCTCCGACCAGCCCCAGCATTTT. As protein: CASSLVQGSDQPQHF.